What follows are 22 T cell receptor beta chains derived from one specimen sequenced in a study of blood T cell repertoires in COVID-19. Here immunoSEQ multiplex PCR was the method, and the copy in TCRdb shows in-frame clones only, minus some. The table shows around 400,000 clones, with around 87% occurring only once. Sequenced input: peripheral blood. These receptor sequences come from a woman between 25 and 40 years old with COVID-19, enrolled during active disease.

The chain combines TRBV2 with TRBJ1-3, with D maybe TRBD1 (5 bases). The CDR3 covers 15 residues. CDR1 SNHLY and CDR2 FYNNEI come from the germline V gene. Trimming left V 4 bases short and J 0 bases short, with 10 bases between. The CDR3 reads CASSVDRSSGNTIYF. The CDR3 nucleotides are TGTGCCAGCAGTGTAGACAGATCCTCTGGAAACACCATATATTTT.

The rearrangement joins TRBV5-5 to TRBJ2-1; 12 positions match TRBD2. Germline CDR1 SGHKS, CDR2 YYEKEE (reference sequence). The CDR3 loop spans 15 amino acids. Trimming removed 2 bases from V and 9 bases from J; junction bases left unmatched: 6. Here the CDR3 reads CASSFGLAGSFEQFF. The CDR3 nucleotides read TGTGCCAGCAGCTTCGGACTAGCGGGAAGTTTTGAGCAGTTCTTC. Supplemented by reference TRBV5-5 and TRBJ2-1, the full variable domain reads DAGVTQSPTHLIKTRGQQVTLRCSPISGHKSVSWYQQVLGQGPQFIFQYYEKEERGRGNFPDRFSARQFPNYSSELNVNALLLGDSALYLCASSFGLAGSFEQFFGPGTRLTVL.

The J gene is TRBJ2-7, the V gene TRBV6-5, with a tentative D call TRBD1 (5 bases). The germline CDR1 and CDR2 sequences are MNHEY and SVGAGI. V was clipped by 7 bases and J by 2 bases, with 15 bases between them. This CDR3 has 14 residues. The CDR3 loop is CASMSGLQTYEQYF. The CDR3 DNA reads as TGTGCCAGCATGTCAGGGTTACAGACCTACGAGCAGTACTTC.

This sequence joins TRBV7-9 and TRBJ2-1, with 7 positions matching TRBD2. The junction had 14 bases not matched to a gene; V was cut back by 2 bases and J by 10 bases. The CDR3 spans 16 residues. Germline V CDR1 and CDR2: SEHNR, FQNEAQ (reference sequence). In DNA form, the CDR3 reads TGTGCCAGCAGCTTAATTGAGTTGTCTGGCGGGAGCGAGCAGTTCTTC. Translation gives CASSLIELSGGSEQFF.

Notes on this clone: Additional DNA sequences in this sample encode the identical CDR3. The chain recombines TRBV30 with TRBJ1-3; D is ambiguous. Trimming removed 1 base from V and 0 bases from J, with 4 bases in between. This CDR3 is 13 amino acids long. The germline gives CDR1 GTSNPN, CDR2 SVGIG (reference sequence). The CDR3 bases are TGTGCCTGGAGTGCAGGCTCTGGAAACACCATATATTTT. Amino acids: CAWSAGSGNTIYF. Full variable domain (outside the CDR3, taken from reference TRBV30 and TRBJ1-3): SQTIHQWPATLVQPVGSPLSLECTVEGTSNPNLYWYRQAAGRGLQLLFYSVGIGQISSEVPQNLSASRPQDRQFILSSKKLLLSDSGFYLCAWSAGSGNTIYFGEGSWLTVV.

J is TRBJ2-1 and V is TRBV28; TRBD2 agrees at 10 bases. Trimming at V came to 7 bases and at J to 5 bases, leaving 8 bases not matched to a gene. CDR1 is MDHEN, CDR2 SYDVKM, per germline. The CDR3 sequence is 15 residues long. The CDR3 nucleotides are TGTGCCAGCAAGAAAGGGACTAGCGTAAACAATGAGCAGTTCTTC. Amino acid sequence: CASKKGTSVNNEQFF.

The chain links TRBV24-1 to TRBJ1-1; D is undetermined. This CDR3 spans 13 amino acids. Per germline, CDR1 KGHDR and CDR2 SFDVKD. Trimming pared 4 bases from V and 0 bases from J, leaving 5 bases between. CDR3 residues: CATSETVNTEAFF. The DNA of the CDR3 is TGTGCCACCAGTGAAACGGTGAACACTGAAGCTTTCTTT.

The CDR3 DNA reads as TGTGCCTGGAGTGTAAAGGGAGTCGAAAAACTGTTTTTT. It translates to CAWSVKGVEKLFF. The chain links TRBV30 to TRBJ1-4; D is unresolved. V was pared by 0 bases and J by 8 bases, with 10 bases between. The CDR3 contains 13 residues. The germline V gene has CDR1 GTSNPN and CDR2 SVGIG (reference sequence).

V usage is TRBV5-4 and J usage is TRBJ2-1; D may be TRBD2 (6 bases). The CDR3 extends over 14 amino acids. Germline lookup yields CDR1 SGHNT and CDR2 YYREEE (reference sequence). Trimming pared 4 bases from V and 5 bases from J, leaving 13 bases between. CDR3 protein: CASSPSGGNNEQFF. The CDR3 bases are TGTGCCAGCAGCCCGTCAGGAGGGAACAATGAGCAGTTCTTC.

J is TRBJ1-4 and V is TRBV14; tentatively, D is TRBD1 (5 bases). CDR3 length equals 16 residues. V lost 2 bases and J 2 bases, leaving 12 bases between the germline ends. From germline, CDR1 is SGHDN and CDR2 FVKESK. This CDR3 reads CASSQSGERTNEKLFF. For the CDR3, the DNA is TGTGCCAGCAGCCAATCGGGGGAAAGGACTAATGAAAAACTGTTTTTT.

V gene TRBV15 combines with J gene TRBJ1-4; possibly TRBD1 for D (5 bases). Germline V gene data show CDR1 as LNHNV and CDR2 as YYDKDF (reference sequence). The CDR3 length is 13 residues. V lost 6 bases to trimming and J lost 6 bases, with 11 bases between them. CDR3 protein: CATSGTLDEKLFF. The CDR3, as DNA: TGTGCCACCAGTGGGACTTTGGATGAAAAACTGTTTTTT.

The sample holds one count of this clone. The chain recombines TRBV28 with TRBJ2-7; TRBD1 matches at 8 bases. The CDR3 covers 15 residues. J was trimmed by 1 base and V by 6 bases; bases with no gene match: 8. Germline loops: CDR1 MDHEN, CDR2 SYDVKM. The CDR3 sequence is CASSQGTGTSYEQYF. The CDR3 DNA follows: TGTGCCAGCAGCCAGGGGACAGGAACTTCCTACGAGCAGTACTTC.

CDR3 sequence reads: CASSQVEVSQNEKLFF. Written as DNA, the CDR3 is TGCGCCAGCAGCCAAGTCGAGGTCAGTCAGAATGAAAAACTGTTTTTT. The chain joins TRBV4-1 to TRBJ1-4; no clear D. CDR1 is MGHRA, CDR2 YSYEKL, per germline. The CDR3 extends over 16 amino acids. Trimming shortened V by 1 base and J by 5 bases, and 14 bases separated the two germline ends.

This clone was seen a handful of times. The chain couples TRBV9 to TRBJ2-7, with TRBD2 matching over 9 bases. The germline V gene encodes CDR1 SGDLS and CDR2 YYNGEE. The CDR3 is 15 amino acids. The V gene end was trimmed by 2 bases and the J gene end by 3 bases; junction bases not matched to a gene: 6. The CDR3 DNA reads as TGTGCCAGCAGCGTTGGACTAGCGCTTGACTACGAGCAGTACTTC. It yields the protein CASSVGLALDYEQYF.

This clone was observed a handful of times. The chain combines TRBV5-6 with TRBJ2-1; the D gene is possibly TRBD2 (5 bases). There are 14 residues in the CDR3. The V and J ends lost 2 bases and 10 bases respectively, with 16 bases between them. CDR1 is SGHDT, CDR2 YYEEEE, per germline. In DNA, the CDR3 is TGTGCCAGCAGCTTTATAGTGAGAGCGGCCGAGCAGTTCTTC. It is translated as CASSFIVRAAEQFF.

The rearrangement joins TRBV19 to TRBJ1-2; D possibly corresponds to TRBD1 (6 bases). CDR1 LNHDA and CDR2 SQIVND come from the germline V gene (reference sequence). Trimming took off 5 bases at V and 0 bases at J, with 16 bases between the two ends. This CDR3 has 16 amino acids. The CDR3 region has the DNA TGTGCCAGTAGTTCTCCCGGGACAAAAGCTAACTATGGCTACACCTTC. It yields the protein CASSSPGTKANYGYTF.

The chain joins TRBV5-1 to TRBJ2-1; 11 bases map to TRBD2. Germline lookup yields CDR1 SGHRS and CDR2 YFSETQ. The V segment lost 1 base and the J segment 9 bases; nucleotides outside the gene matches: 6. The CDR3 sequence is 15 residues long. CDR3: CASSLKSSGGIEQFF. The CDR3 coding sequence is TGCGCCAGCAGCTTGAAGTCTAGCGGGGGGATTGAGCAGTTCTTC.

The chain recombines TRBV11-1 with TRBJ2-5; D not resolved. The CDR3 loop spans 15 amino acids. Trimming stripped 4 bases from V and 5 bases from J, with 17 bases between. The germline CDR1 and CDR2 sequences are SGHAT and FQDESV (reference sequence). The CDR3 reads CASSSLAGFGETQYF. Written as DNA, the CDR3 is TGTGCCAGCAGCTCCCTCGCCGGGTTCGGCGAGACCCAGTACTTC.

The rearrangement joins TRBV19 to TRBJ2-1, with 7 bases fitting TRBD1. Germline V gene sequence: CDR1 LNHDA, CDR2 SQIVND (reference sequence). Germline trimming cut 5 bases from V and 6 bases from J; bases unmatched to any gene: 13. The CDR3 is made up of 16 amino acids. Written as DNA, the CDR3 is TGTGCCAGTAGTTCCGCCGGGACAGTAGTACCCAATGAGCAGTTCTTC. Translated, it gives CASSSAGTVVPNEQFF.

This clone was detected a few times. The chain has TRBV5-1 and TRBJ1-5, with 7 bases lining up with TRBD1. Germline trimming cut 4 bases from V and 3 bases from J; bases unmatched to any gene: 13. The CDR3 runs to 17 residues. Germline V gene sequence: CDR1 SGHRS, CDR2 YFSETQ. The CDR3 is CASSLGTVGSNNQPQHF. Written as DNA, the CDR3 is TGCGCCAGCAGCCTCGGGACAGTAGGATCGAACAATCAGCCCCAGCATTTT.

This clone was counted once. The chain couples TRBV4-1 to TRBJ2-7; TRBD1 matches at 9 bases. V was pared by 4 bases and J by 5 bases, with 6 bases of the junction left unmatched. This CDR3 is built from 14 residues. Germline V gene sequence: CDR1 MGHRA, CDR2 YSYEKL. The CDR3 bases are TGCGCCAGCAGCCCCGGGACAGGGCTTAACGAGCAGTACTTC. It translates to CASSPGTGLNEQYF.

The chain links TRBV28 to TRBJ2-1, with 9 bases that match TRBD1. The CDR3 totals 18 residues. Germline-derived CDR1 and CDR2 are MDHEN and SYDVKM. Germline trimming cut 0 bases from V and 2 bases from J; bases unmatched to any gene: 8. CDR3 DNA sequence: TGTGCCAGCAGTTTATGGCAGGGACAGGGTCTGGCCTACAATGAGCAGTTCTTC. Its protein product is CASSLWQGQGLAYNEQFF.